These 21 T cell receptor beta chains came from one sample sequenced in a study of T-cell reconstitution after alpha-beta-depleted transplantation in children. Library preparation (for TCRbeta) was performed with unique molecular identifiers. TCRdb re-called the PCR reads with MiXCR, one entry per CDR3 protein. The sample lists hundreds of thousands of distinct CDR3 sequences; about 21% were seen once. Sequenced here: PBMCs, mostly from graft donor cells, sampled 360 days after TCRalphabeta/CD19-depleted stem cell transplant. The receptors here all came from a boy younger than two who had a stem cell transplant for acute myeloid leukemia, so the T cells may come from the graft donor.

The chain links TRBV20-1 to TRBJ1-5, with unresolved D. The CDR3 is 13 amino acids. Deletions cut 5 bases from V and 3 bases from J, with 11 bases between. CDR1 is DFQATT, CDR2 SNEGSKA, per germline (reference sequence). CDR3 nucleotide sequence: TGCAGTGCTTCAAAAGCCTTCAATCAGCCCCAGCATTTT. Its protein product is CSASKAFNQPQHF.

This clonotype was seen a handful of times. This chain connects TRBV20-1 to TRBJ1-2; 8 bases align to TRBD1. V gave up 5 bases and J gave up 3 bases; unmatched junction bases: 8. Germline V lookup: CDR1 DFQATT, CDR2 SNEGSKA (reference sequence). This CDR3 spans 14 amino acids. The chain's CDR3 is CSARTGGNYYGYTF. As DNA, the CDR3 is TGCAGTGCTCGAACAGGGGGAAACTACTATGGCTACACCTTC.

The chain couples TRBV20-1 to TRBJ2-1; D is perhaps TRBD1 (5 bases). Trimming removed 3 bases from V and 4 bases from J, with 22 bases in between. The CDR3 has 17 amino acids. Germline loops: CDR1 DFQATT, CDR2 SNEGSKA (reference sequence). CDR3 region: CSASRAWAKLEYNEQFF. The CDR3 DNA reads as TGCAGTGCTAGCAGGGCGTGGGCCAAACTTGAATACAATGAGCAGTTCTTC.

V and J are TRBV5-4 and TRBJ2-7; 12 positions agree with TRBD2. The junction had 6 bases not matched to a gene; V was cut back by 0 bases and J by 2 bases. From germline, CDR1 is SGHNT and CDR2 YYREEE (reference sequence). This CDR3 comprises 17 residues. The DNA of the CDR3 is TGTGCCAGCAGCTTGGGCAGTACTAGCGGGGGGACCTACGAGCAGTACGTC. Residues: CASSLGSTSGGTYEQYV.

The sample holds many counts of this clonotype. V is TRBV2 and J is TRBJ1-2; D remains ambiguous. Germline lookup yields CDR1 SNHLY and CDR2 FYNNEI. Trimming left V 1 base short and J 4 bases short, with 10 bases between. The length of the CDR3 is 14 residues. CDR3 bases: TGTGCCAGCAGTGAAGGCGGACCTCTCTATGGCTACACCTTC. Protein: CASSEGGPLYGYTF.

In DNA form, the CDR3 reads TGTGCCAGCAGTTCCGATGGCTGGGGCTACAATGAGCAGTTCTTC. It translates to CASSSDGWGYNEQFF. The chain couples TRBV6-2 or TRBV6-3 to TRBJ2-1; no firm D call. CDR1 and CDR2 (germline): MNHEY, SVGEGT. Between the trimmed V and J ends, which lost 4 bases and 3 bases, there was a span of 13 bases. The CDR3 totals 15 residues.

The chain employs TRBV20-1 and TRBJ1-5; D gene unclear. The CDR3 loop spans 13 amino acids. With 5 bases removed from V and 3 bases from J, the gap between germline ends came to 11 bases. Germline V gene data show CDR1 as DFQATT and CDR2 as SNEGSKA (reference sequence). The DNA of the CDR3 is TGCAGTGCTCAGTATACCGCCAATCAGCCCCAGCATTTT. Translated, it gives CSAQYTANQPQHF.

The CDR3 DNA follows: TGTGCCAGCAGTGATAGGGGTTACAATGAGCAGTTCTTC. It is translated as CASSDRGYNEQFF. J is TRBJ2-1 and V is TRBV25-1, with D possibly matching TRBD1 (5 bases). The CDR3 is 13 amino acids. The germline V and J ends were trimmed by 3 bases and 4 bases, with 7 bases remaining between them. Germline V gene lookup returns CDR1 MGHDK and CDR2 SYGVNS. Combining the CDR3 with reference TRBV25-1 and TRBJ2-1 gives the whole variable domain EADIYQTPRYLVIGTGKKITLECSQTMGHDKMYWYQQDPGMELHLIHYSYGVNSTEKGDLSSESTVSRIRTEHFPLTLESARPSHTSQYLCASSDRGYNEQFFGPGTRLTVL.

This clonotype was counted many times. The V gene is TRBV7-2, the J gene TRBJ2-7; 7 positions match TRBD1. CDR1 and CDR2 (germline): SGHTA, FQGNSA. Trimming at V came to 4 bases and at J to 6 bases, leaving 15 bases not matched to a gene. The CDR3 extends over 16 amino acids. The CDR3 DNA follows: TGTGCCAGCAGCTCAGGCGACAGGGTAAGGTTTGGCGAGCAGTACGTC. Amino acid sequence: CASSSGDRVRFGEQYV.

This chain joins TRBV20-1 and TRBJ1-5; 7 bases agree with TRBD1. CDR1 and CDR2 from the germline V gene are DFQATT and SNEGSKA (reference sequence). V lost 7 bases and J lost 1; bases outside the gene matches: 4. The CDR3 runs 13 residues. This CDR3 reads CSVNRGSNQPQHF. The CDR3 bases are TGCAGTGTTAACAGGGGAAGCAATCAGCCCCAGCATTTT.

This clonotype was seen at least ten times. The chain links TRBV5-1 to TRBJ2-2; D remains ambiguous. Germline CDR1 SGHRS, CDR2 YFSETQ. The CDR3 has 12 residues. V shed 7 bases and J shed 2 bases, with 6 bases lying between them. In DNA form, the CDR3 reads TGCGCCAGCGGGTTTAACACCGGGGAGCTGTTTTTT. It codes for CASGFNTGELFF.

This clonotype was observed a few times. The V and J genes are TRBV20-1 and TRBJ2-3, with a weak D call TRBD1 (6 bases). V was shortened by 2 bases and J by 5 bases, with 14 bases between the two germline ends. The CDR3 runs 14 residues. Germline V gene lookup returns CDR1 DFQATT and CDR2 SNEGSKA (reference sequence). CDR3 DNA: TGCAGTGCTAGAAGGGGGACGGCCCAAGATACGCAGTATTTT. Its translation: CSARRGTAQDTQYF.

J is TRBJ1-5 and V is TRBV12-3 or TRBV12-4, with TRBD1 matching over 9 bases. The trim removed 4 bases at V and 11 bases at J, leaving 12 bases unmatched. This CDR3 has 15 residues. CDR3 nucleotides: TGTGCCAGCAGTTCCAAGGACAGGGGAGAAGTGGCCCAGCATTTT. It encodes CASSSKDRGEVAQHF.

The sample holds a few counts of this clonotype. This chain connects TRBV28 to TRBJ2-7; maybe TRBD1 (6 bases). Germline lookup yields CDR1 MDHEN and CDR2 SYDVKM. V was trimmed by 8 bases and J by 1 base, leaving 9 bases between them. The CDR3 has 12 amino acids. CDR3 loop: CASSGVSYEQYV. The CDR3 bases are TGTGCCAGCTCAGGGGTTTCCTACGAGCAGTACGTC.

V usage is TRBV12-3 or TRBV12-4 and J usage is TRBJ2-1; 7 nucleotides match TRBD2. The ends lost 5 bases at V and 11 bases at J; junction bases unmatched: 12. CDR3 length equals 14 residues. CDR3 nucleotide sequence: TGTGCCAGCAGTCCCGTTTTAAGGGAGGGCCAGCAGTTCTTC. Translated: CASSPVLREGQQFF.

V and J are TRBV2 and TRBJ2-7; 7 nucleotides match TRBD1. Germline loops: CDR1 SNHLY, CDR2 FYNNEI. After removal of 6 bases from V and 4 bases from J, the junction contained 12 bases not matched to a gene. The CDR3 extends over 15 amino acids. CDR3 nucleotides: TGTGCCAGCAGGGACTTTGAAGGGGGCAGGTACGAGCAGTACTTC. It is translated as CASRDFEGGRYEQYF.

This clonotype was found many times. The genes are TRBV19 and TRBJ1-1, with D possibly TRBD1 on 5 matching bases. This CDR3 is built from 13 residues. Trimming removed 7 bases at V and 3 bases at J, with 12 bases between. Germline lookup yields CDR1 LNHDA and CDR2 SQIVND (reference sequence). CDR3 nucleotides: TGTGCCAGTAATGAGGGGAGGCACACTGAAGCTTTCTTT. Protein product: CASNEGRHTEAFF.

This clonotype was observed many times. This chain links TRBV20-1 with TRBJ2-1, with D uncertain. CDR1 DFQATT and CDR2 SNEGSKA come from the germline V gene (reference sequence). There are 18 residues in the CDR3. V was clipped by 5 bases and J by 4 bases, with 27 bases between them. The CDR3 region is CSAFESRAFHTPYNEQFF. CDR3 DNA sequence: TGCAGTGCTTTCGAATCTCGTGCTTTTCACACCCCTTACAATGAGCAGTTCTTC.

This clonotype was detected many times. The V call is TRBV20-1, the J call TRBJ1-5; no definite D call. The V end was cut by 3 bases, the J end by 0 bases, with 9 bases between. The germline gives CDR1 DFQATT, CDR2 SNEGSKA (reference sequence). The CDR3 runs to 14 residues. The CDR3 DNA follows: TGCAGTGCTAGTATTACAGTTAGCAATCAGCCCCAGCATTTT. This sequence encodes CSASITVSNQPQHF.

This clonotype has a count of ten or more. The chain is built from TRBV29-1 and TRBJ2-7; D is unclear. Germline lookup yields CDR1 SQVTM and CDR2 ANQGSEA. The CDR3 is 14 amino acids. V was trimmed by 2 bases and J by 4 bases, leaving 15 bases between them. The CDR3 nucleotides are TGCAGCGTTGAAACGGTTGGGCACGGGTACGAGCAGTACTTC. It yields the protein CSVETVGHGYEQYF.

The DNA of the CDR3 is TGCGCCAGCAGCCAAAGGGAGAGTTGGGCCCAGTACTTC. Protein: CASSQRESWAQYF. The chain is built from TRBV4-1 and TRBJ2-5; D is possibly TRBD2 (5 bases). The germline V gene encodes CDR1 MGHRA and CDR2 YSYEKL. V was shortened by 2 bases and J by 9 bases, with 13 bases between the two germline ends. This CDR3 region has 13 residues.